This T cell receptor beta chain was found in a study of blood T cell repertoires in COVID-19. At the level of the study: The United States, Italy and Spain supplied acute and convalescent COVID-19 samples.

Germline CDR1 SGHAT, CDR2 FQNNGV. CDR3 length equals 15 residues. With 5 bases clipped from V and 2 bases from J, the junction kept 0 bases outside the gene matches. The data were produced by immunoSEQ multiplex PCR, yet TCRdb's version contains in-frame clones alone and is incomplete. This sample has about 100,000 clones, with approximately 84% found just once. V and J are TRBV11-2 and TRBJ2-6; 10 positions agree with TRBD1. This TCR was sampled from a man aged 25-45 years in a cohort sampled during active COVID-19. Sequencing was performed on peripheral blood. The CDR3 loop is CASSGTGAGANVLTF. In DNA form, the CDR3 reads TGTGCCAGCAGCGGGACAGGGGCTGGGGCCAACGTCCTGACTTTC.